This record concerns one T cell receptor beta chain sequence. This clone appeared a few times. Its antigen is still unknown. No base quality information exists; no much larger clone differs at one position. TCR CDR3 regions were amplified from genomic DNA by multiplex PCR using the deep immunoSEQ assay. For each cell subset, the extracted genomic DNA was distributed evenly across all wells of several immunoSEQ 96-well plates, and each plate served as one replicate. For sorted subsets, about 220 ng of genomic DNA, equivalent to tens of thousands of T cell genomes, went into each replicate PCR. Purified libraries were quantified with a Qubit 3.0 fluorometer, sized on a Bioanalyzer 2100, and re-quantified with the KAPA Library Quantification kit. A separate single-read 150-cycle Illumina NextSeq 550 flow cell was used to sequence each immunoSEQ 96-well plate. The published analysis was carried out like this. Because the immunoSEQ output included only junctional sequences and no quality scores, the filtering could not be the same as the filtering used for full-length reads. To assign V/J genes and CDR3, sequences were annotated against IMGT germline references using PyIR, a Python wrapper for IgBLAST v1.9. Reads were removed for weak V/J assignments (E-value above 1e-6), missing CDR3, stop codons, out-of-frame junctions, or ambiguous translated residues. A V3J clonotype was defined by an identical inferred V gene, J gene, and CDR3 amino acid sequence. The percentage overlap between two repertoires was calculated by dividing the number of shared unique clonotypes by the size of the smaller repertoire. RTK rarefaction, the Chao1 estimator, and Recon v2.1 estimates of unobserved clonotypes were used to assess repertoire richness. Generation probabilities for all TCRbeta clonotypes obtained by the gDNA method from a handful of donors were computed using OLGA. As stored in TCRdb, this immuneACCESS dataset retains in-frame rearrangements with V and J assigned. A fraction of the clones does not appear; measured against another copy, unresolved V genes explain less than half of the discrepancy, and the remainder lacks a known reason. V, J and clone size are those of that table, while D and trimming were read from the DNA. The sample table holds millions of clones, of which 85% to 95% were seen once. The ten largest make up more than 0.1% of the sample.

This sample was included in a study of shared clonotypes between healthy human individuals (dated by TCRdb to 2019 to 2021). For context, the study as a whole: The cohort included a few men and a couple of women between 18 and 49 years of age. Per donor, three plates each were used for CD4 naive and CD4 memory, two for CD8 naive, and one for CD8 memory. To estimate repertoire size and how much clonotype sharing occurs between individuals, the study deeply sequenced the blood TCR repertoires of five healthy adults. To increase sequencing depth and limit assay-specific biases, different laboratories used diverse techniques to prepare libraries and sequence TCR repertoires. Per donor, leukapheresis produced somewhere between about 0.94 and 10 billion PBMCs.

Donors were healthy HIV-negative adults with no recently reported acute infections or vaccinations. All donors were Caucasian adults living in Nashville, Tennessee, USA. CD4+ T cells were enriched by magnetic negative selection, after which naive cells were positively selected on CD45RA and the negative fraction was taken as the memory subset. Blood was collected by leukapheresis, and PBMCs were isolated by Ficoll-Histopaque density gradient centrifugation and then cryopreserved in liquid nitrogen vapor phase. Analytical flow cytometry was used to check the purity and quantity of every magnetically sorted T cell population. From each sorted fraction, genomic DNA was isolated and quantified by UV absorbance on a Nanodrop 2000c. Here is what the overall study found, with its caveats: Rarefaction of sorted-subset datasets indicated incomplete sequencing despite the large sequencing depth. Naive subsets generally had larger estimated clonotype richness than memory subsets. Pairwise subsampling led to the expectation that sequencing depth would affect the degree of clonotype sharing among donors. Because the study included a small number of donors, the genetic and exposure-history diversity represented was limited. Sampling was restricted to blood, and TCR repertoires in tissues likely differ from the TCR repertoires found in blood. Compared with non-shared clonotypes, clonotypes shared by all four sorted-subset donors had higher generation probabilities. Across a few donors, roughly 5.4% of naive CD4, roughly 3.5% of naive CD8, under 2.5% of memory CD4, and roughly 0.4% of memory CD8 clonotypes were shared.

The TCR comes from a man aged 18 to 29 in good health. The sequenced sample was naive CD4+ T cells sorted from blood. According to the study, the label for this sample's cell subset or site signals: CD45RA+ positively selected.

Read as DNA, the sequence is TGTGCCAGTAGAGGAAGGGAAGGGGACAATCAGCCCCAGCATTTT. Translated, this is CASRGREGDNQPQHF. Recombination joined TRBV19 with TRBJ1-5; 5 matching bases give a weak D call of TRBD1. Reading the germline V gene (reference sequence) gives CDR1 LNHDA and CDR2 SQIVND. The V and J ends are trimmed by 6 bases and 3 bases, leaving 15 bases between them. The CDR3, from cysteine to phenylalanine, totals 15 residues. The only DNA kept is the CDR3, 45 bases in frame from the first base.